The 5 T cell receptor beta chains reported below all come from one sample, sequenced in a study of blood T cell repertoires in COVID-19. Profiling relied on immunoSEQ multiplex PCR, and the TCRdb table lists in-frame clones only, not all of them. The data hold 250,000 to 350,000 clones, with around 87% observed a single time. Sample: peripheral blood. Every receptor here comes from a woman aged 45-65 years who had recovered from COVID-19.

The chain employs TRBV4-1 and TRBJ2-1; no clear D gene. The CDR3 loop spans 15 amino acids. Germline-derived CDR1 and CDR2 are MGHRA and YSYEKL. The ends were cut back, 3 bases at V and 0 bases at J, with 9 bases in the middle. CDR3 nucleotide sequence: TGCGCCAGCAGCCAGAGTAGTAGCTCCTACAATGAGCAGTTCTTC. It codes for CASSQSSSSYNEQFF.

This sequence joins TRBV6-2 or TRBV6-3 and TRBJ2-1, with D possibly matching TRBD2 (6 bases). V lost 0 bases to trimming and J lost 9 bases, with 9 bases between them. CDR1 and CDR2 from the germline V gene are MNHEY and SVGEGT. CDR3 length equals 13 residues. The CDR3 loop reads CASSYSTSTEQFF. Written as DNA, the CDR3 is TGTGCCAGCAGTTACTCTACTAGCACTGAGCAGTTCTTC.

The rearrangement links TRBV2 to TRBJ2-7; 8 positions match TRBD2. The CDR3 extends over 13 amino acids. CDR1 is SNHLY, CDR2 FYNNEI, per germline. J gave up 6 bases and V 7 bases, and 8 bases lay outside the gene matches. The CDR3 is CASTGGYGGEQYF. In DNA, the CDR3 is TGTGCCAGCACGGGAGGGTATGGTGGCGAGCAGTACTTC.

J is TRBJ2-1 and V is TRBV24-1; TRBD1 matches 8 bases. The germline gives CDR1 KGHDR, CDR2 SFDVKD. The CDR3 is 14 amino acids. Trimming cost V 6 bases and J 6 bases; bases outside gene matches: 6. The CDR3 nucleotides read TGTGCCACCAGTCCACTGGACAGGGCCAATGAGCAGTTCTTC. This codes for CATSPLDRANEQFF.

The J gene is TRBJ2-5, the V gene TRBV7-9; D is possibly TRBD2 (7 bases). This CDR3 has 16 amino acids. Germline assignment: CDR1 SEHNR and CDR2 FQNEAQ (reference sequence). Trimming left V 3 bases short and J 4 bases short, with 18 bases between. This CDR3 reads CASSFSQGRGIETQYF. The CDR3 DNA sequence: TGTGCCAGCAGCTTTTCTCAGGGGAGGGGAATAGAGACCCAGTACTTC.